Presented here are 6 T cell receptor beta chains from one specimen sequenced in a study of cytomegalovirus exposure and HLA in healthy donors. The PCR employed 60 Vbeta primers together with 13 Jbeta primers. TCRdb keeps only in-frame clones here, not all; method: immunoSEQ multiplex PCR. Of 150,000 to 200,000 clones listed, roughly 80% are singletons. Sequencing input: PBMCs. The receptors derive from a middle-aged man in good health and CMV-seropositive.

A few counts support this clone. The V gene is TRBV6-5, the J gene TRBJ1-2; 7 bases line up with TRBD1. Germline trimming cut 6 bases from V and 4 bases from J; bases unmatched to any gene: 5. The V gene's germline CDR1 is MNHEY and CDR2 SVGAGI. This CDR3 is 13 amino acids long. In DNA form, the CDR3 reads TGTGCCAGCAGCTCCACAGGGGCCTATGGCTACACCTTC. Translated, it gives CASSSTGAYGYTF.

The gene calls are TRBV7-9 and TRBJ2-7; 7 nucleotides align to TRBD1. V was pared by 3 bases and J by 0 bases, with 5 bases of the junction left unmatched. This CDR3 contains 15 residues. Per germline, CDR1 SEHNR and CDR2 FQNEAQ (reference sequence). As DNA, the CDR3 is TGTGCCAGCAGCTTCGGGGACAGCACCTCCTACGAGCAGTACTTC. This encodes CASSFGDSTSYEQYF.

The chain is built from TRBV28 and TRBJ1-2; TRBD1 matches 10 bases. V was clipped by 11 bases and J by 7 bases; unmatched bases: 10. Germline V gene data show CDR1 as MDHEN and CDR2 as SYDVKM. The CDR3 sequence is 13 residues long. CDR3 DNA: TGTGCCGCAGTCGGGACAGGGGATTTTGGCTACACCTTC. Amino acids: CAAVGTGDFGYTF.

The chain uses TRBV6-1 and TRBJ2-7; TRBD2 aligns across 8 bases. V was pared by 8 bases and J by 5 bases, with 8 bases of the junction left unmatched. Germline V lookup: CDR1 MNHNS, CDR2 SASEGT. CDR3 length: 13 amino acids. CDR3 DNA: TGTGCCAGCGGGATAGCGGGGTGGAACGAGCAGTACTTC. It encodes CASGIAGWNEQYF.

This clone has a handful of counts. The J gene is TRBJ2-6, the V gene TRBV7-8, with D maybe TRBD1 (5 bases). This CDR3 contains 17 residues. The V end lost 1 base, the J end lost 0 bases, and 10 bases lay between the germline ends. CDR1 SGHVS and CDR2 FQNEAQ come from the germline V gene. The CDR3 nucleotides read TGTGCCAGCAGCTTAGTCGGCAGGGACTCTGGGGCCAACGTCCTGACTTTC. It encodes CASSLVGRDSGANVLTF.

This sequence joins TRBV10-1 and TRBJ1-5, with TRBD1 identical over 8 bases. The CDR3 sequence is 14 residues long. Germline loops: CDR1 WNHNN, CDR2 SYGVQD (reference sequence). The junction had 6 bases not matched to a gene; V was cut back by 5 bases and J by 6 bases. The CDR3 DNA is TGCGCCAGCAGTCCAGGGGGCGAAGGTCAGCCCCAGCATTTT. Translating it yields CASSPGGEGQPQHF.